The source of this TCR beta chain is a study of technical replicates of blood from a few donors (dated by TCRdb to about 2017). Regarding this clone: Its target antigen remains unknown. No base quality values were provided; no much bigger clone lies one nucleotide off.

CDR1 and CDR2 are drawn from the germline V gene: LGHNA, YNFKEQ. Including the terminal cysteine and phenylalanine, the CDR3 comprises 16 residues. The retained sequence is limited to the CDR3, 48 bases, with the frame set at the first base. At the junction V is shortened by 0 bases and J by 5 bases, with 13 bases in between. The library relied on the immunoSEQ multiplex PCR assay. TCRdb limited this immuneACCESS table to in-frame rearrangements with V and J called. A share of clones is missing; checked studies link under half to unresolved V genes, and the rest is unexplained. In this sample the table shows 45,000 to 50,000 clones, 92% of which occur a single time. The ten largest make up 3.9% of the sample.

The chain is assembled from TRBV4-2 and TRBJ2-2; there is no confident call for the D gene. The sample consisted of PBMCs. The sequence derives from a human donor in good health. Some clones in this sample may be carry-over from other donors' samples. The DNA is TGTGCCAGCAGCCAAGAAGGAGTAGCTAAGACCGGGGAGCTGTTTTTT. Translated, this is CASSQEGVAKTGELFF.